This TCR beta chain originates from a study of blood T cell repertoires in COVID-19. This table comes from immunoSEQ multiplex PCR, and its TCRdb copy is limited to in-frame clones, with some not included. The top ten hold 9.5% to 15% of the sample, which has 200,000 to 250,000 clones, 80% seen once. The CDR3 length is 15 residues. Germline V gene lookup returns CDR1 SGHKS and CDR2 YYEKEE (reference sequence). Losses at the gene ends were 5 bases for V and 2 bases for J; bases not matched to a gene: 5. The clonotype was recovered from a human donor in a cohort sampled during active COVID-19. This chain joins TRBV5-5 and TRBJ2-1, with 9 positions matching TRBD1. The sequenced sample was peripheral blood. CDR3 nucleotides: TGTGCCAGCAGTCAGGGACAGGGTACCTACAATGAGCAGTTCTTC. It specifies CASSQGQGTYNEQFF.